The next 26 T cell receptor beta chains were all read from a single sample in a study of shared clonotypes between healthy human individuals. Libraries were prepared by immunoSEQ multiplex PCR; TCRdb keeps only in-frame clonotypes and omits some of them. This sample has millions of clones, with approximately 90% found just once. Sequencing was carried out using naive CD4+ T cells sorted from blood. Described subset: CD45RA+ positively selected. The receptor source for this set is a young man in good health.

In this sample, this clone turned up a few times. A junction end diverges from the germline sequence, so it may reflect a read error. This chain connects TRBV2 to TRBJ2-7; D gene unclear. Germline CDR1 is SNHLY and CDR2 is FYNNEI. The CDR3 is made up of 12 amino acids. The CDR3 bases are TGTGCCAGCAGTGTTATAGCCCAGGTCTCGGACTTC. It specifies CASSVIAQVSDF.

The rearrangement joins TRBV4-3 to TRBJ2-7, with 7 positions matching TRBD1. With 3 bases clipped from V and 7 bases from J, the junction kept 15 bases outside the gene matches. The CDR3 covers 16 residues. Germline assignment: CDR1 LGHNA and CDR2 YSLEER. DNA for the CDR3: TGCGCCAGCAGCCAGGGCTCCGGGACAGCCATAGCGGAGCAGTACTTC. This encodes CASSQGSGTAIAEQYF.

About this clone itself: The same CDR3 can be traced to other DNA sequences in this sample. V gene TRBV2 combines with J gene TRBJ1-2; 9 nucleotides line up with TRBD1. Trimming at V came to 6 bases and at J to 5 bases, leaving 1 base not matched to a gene. Germline CDR1 and CDR2: SNHLY and FYNNEI. This CDR3 spans 12 amino acids. CDR3 coding DNA: TGTGCCAGCAGCGGGACAGGGTATGGCTACACCTTC. This translates into CASSGTGYGYTF.

The V gene is TRBV10-2, the J gene TRBJ2-5; weak D call: TRBD2 (6 bases). The ends were cut back, 3 bases at V and 4 bases at J, with 9 bases in the middle. The CDR3 runs to 13 residues. From germline, CDR1 is WSHSY and CDR2 SAAADI. The CDR3 sequence is CASSEPGGETQYF. The CDR3 DNA is TGCGCCAGCAGTGAACCCGGGGGAGAGACCCAGTACTTC.

V is TRBV18 and J is TRBJ2-3; TRBD1 matches at 8 bases. V shed 1 base and J 10 bases; nucleotides not matched to a gene: 4. The CDR3 spans 13 residues. Germline V gene data show CDR1 as KGHSH and CDR2 as LQKENI. CDR3 loop: CASSPLDRASQYF. The DNA of the CDR3 is TGTGCCAGCTCACCACTGGACAGGGCTTCGCAGTATTTT.

The chain links TRBV10-3 to TRBJ2-5, with a weak D call TRBD1 (5 bases). Trimming removed 3 bases from V and 1 base from J, with 12 bases in between. Germline V CDR1 and CDR2: ENHRY, SYGVKD. CDR3 size: 15 residues. The CDR3 region is CAISEGRDLQETQYF. The CDR3 nucleotides are TGTGCCATCAGTGAAGGCAGGGATCTCCAAGAGACCCAGTACTTC.

The chain links TRBV7-9 to TRBJ2-5; TRBD2 matches at 9 bases. The CDR3 contains 16 residues. Germline V gives CDR1 SEHNR, CDR2 FQNEAQ (reference sequence). V shed 3 bases, J shed 1 base, and the junction held 6 bases outside the gene matches. DNA for the CDR3: TGTGCCAGCAGCTTGAGTGGCGGGGGGGTCCAAGAGACCCAGTACTTC. Residues: CASSLSGGGVQETQYF.

The rearrangement joins TRBV20-1 to TRBJ2-3; the match to TRBD2 covers 10 bases. Per germline, CDR1 DFQATT and CDR2 SNEGSKA (reference sequence). The CDR3 runs 11 residues. V lost 6 bases to trimming and J lost 14 bases; unmatched junction nucleotides: 8. CDR3 nucleotide sequence: TGCAGTGCCGACAGCGGGGGGGCGGGGTATTTT. Translation: CSADSGGAGYF.

The rearrangement links TRBV28 to TRBJ1-5, with D perhaps TRBD1 (5 bases). Germline V CDR1 and CDR2: MDHEN, SYDVKM. Trimming stripped 4 bases from V and 7 bases from J, with 14 bases between. The CDR3 has 14 residues. CDR3 in amino acids: CASSSTGTKQPQHF. The DNA for the CDR3 is TGTGCCAGCAGTTCGACGGGGACCAAGCAGCCCCAGCATTTT. Combining the CDR3 with reference TRBV28 and TRBJ1-5 gives the whole variable domain DVKVTQSSRYLVKRTGEKVFLECVQDMDHENMFWYRQDPGLGLRLIYFSYDVKMKEKGDIPEGYSVSREKKERFSLILESASTNQTSMYLCASSSTGTKQPQHFGDGTRLSIL.

This chain uses TRBV4-3 with TRBJ2-2, with a possible D match to TRBD2 (5 bases). This CDR3 contains 17 residues. Looked up from germline, CDR1 is LGHNA and CDR2 is YSLEER. V was shortened by 3 bases and J by 4 bases, with 18 bases between the two germline ends. CDR3 nucleotide sequence: TGCGCCAGCAGCCAGGCCTTCCAGGAAGGAGGCACCGGGGAGCTGTTTTTT. It is translated as CASSQAFQEGGTGELFF.

The rearrangement links TRBV29-1 to TRBJ1-2; D unclear. V lost 6 bases and J 12 bases, leaving 17 bases between the germline ends. CDR1 is SQVTM and CDR2 is ANQGSEA in the germline V gene. The CDR3 runs 11 residues. In DNA form, the CDR3 reads TGCAGCGTCGTGGGGAATGAAGGCCACACCTTC. Encoded protein: CSVVGNEGHTF.

The V gene is TRBV11-2, the J gene TRBJ2-7, with D tentatively TRBD2 (5 bases). Germline CDR1 and CDR2: SGHAT and FQNNGV. Trimming cost V 3 bases and J 3 bases, with 15 bases left between them. The CDR3 length is 15 residues. In DNA form, the CDR3 reads TGTGCCAGCAGCTTTACTAGAGGTCCCAACTACGAGCAGTACTTC. Amino acid sequence: CASSFTRGPNYEQYF.

This chain connects TRBV7-6 to TRBJ2-5; D is unclear. Germline CDR1 SGHVS, CDR2 FNYEAQ. V lost 0 bases, J lost 0 bases, and 2 bases lay in between. The CDR3 covers 13 residues. CDR3 residues: CASSLAHQETQYF. The CDR3 DNA reads TGTGCCAGCAGCTTAGCCCACCAAGAGACCCAGTACTTC.

In regard to this clone: The identical CDR3 is also encoded by other nucleotide sequences in the sample. J is TRBJ1-2 and V is TRBV19; 9 nucleotides align to TRBD1. This CDR3 is 13 amino acids long. CDR1 and CDR2 from the germline V gene are LNHDA and SQIVND (reference sequence). Unmatched junction bases numbered 1, after V lost 3 bases and J lost 5 bases. The CDR3 nucleotides read TGTGCCAGTAGTATCGGACAGGGGTATGGCTACACCTTC. Protein: CASSIGQGYGYTF.

Concerning this clone: Other nucleotide sequences in the sample specify the same CDR3. The chain combines TRBV11-2 with TRBJ1-2, with a weak D call TRBD1 (5 bases). V gave up 1 base and J gave up 0 bases, with 9 bases separating them. The CDR3 length is 15 residues. Germline V CDR1 and CDR2: SGHAT, FQNNGV. The CDR3 protein is CASSLGQGANYGYTF. Here the CDR3 DNA reads TGTGCCAGCAGCTTAGGGCAGGGAGCTAACTATGGCTACACCTTC.

This chain links TRBV4-3 with TRBJ1-1; D is ambiguous. The CDR3 consists of 15 residues. Between the trimmed V and J ends, which lost 1 base and 1 base, there was a span of 10 bases. Germline V gene lookup returns CDR1 LGHNA and CDR2 YSLEER. The CDR3 here is CASSQVNAGNTEAFF. CDR3 DNA: TGCGCCAGCAGCCAAGTGAATGCGGGGAACACTGAAGCTTTCTTT.

V is TRBV7-2 and J is TRBJ2-1; 11 nucleotides align to TRBD2. This CDR3 comprises 12 residues. Germline CDR1 is SGHTA and CDR2 is FQGNSA. This chain's CDR3 is CASGRGGNEQFF. CDR3 DNA sequence: TGTGCTAGCGGGAGGGGAGGGAATGAGCAGTTCTTC.

A word on this clone: One end of the junction varies from germline; a read error may be responsible. The CDR3 spells CTSRNNEQFF. Written as DNA, the CDR3 is TGTACCAGCCGCAACAATGAGCAGTTCTTC. The chain recombines TRBV6-5 with TRBJ2-1, with D unresolved. CDR1 is MNHEY, CDR2 SVGAGI, per germline. The CDR3 runs 10 residues.

The chain recombines TRBV29-1 with TRBJ2-5; a possible D gene is TRBD1 (5 bases). V lost 2 bases and J lost 5, with 12 bases in between. The CDR3 is 13 residues long. From germline, CDR1 is SQVTM and CDR2 ANQGSEA. The CDR3, as DNA: TGCAGCGTTGAATTTATGGGGCCGGAGACCCAGTACTTC. It translates to CSVEFMGPETQYF. Combining the CDR3 with reference TRBV29-1 and TRBJ2-5 gives the whole variable domain SAVISQKPSRDICQRGTSLTIQCQVDSQVTMMFWYRQQPGQSLTLIATANQGSEATYESGFVIDKFPISRPNLTFSTLTVSNMSPEDSSIYLCSVEFMGPETQYFGPGTRLLVL.

Worth noting for this clone: Other nucleotide sequences from this sample produce the same CDR3. The chain combines TRBV5-1 with TRBJ1-6; D call uncertain. Per the germline V gene, CDR1 is SGHRS and CDR2 is YFSETQ. The V end was cut by 0 bases, the J end by 9 bases, with 10 bases between. There are 14 residues in the CDR3. CDR3 in DNA: TGCGCCAGCAGCTTGGCCGGCGGCGGTTCACCCCTCCACTTT. Encoded protein: CASSLAGGGSPLHF.

The rearrangement joins TRBV20-1 to TRBJ2-1; no reliable D call. Germline V lookup: CDR1 DFQATT, CDR2 SNEGSKA (reference sequence). This CDR3 is built from 10 residues. The V end was cut by 5 bases, the J end by 8 bases, with 7 bases between. This chain's CDR3 is CSAGEDEQFF. In DNA, the CDR3 is TGCAGTGCTGGCGAGGATGAGCAGTTCTTC.

In this sample, this clone turned up once. V is TRBV5-1 and J is TRBJ2-4; D tentatively fits TRBD1 or TRBD2 (5 bases each). V lost 3 bases and J lost 0, with 19 bases in between. Germline CDR1 SGHRS, CDR2 YFSETQ. The CDR3 has 18 amino acids. DNA of the CDR3: TGCGCCAGCAGCTCCAAACTAGACAGTAACCTAGCCAAAAACATTCAGTACTTC. It codes for CASSSKLDSNLAKNIQYF.

In regard to this clone: Other DNA sequences within the sample encode an identical CDR3. The chain couples TRBV2 to TRBJ2-7; 9 positions match TRBD1. CDR1 SNHLY and CDR2 FYNNEI come from the germline V gene. The CDR3 loop spans 12 amino acids. V was pared by 7 bases and J by 4 bases, with 2 bases of the junction left unmatched. CDR3: CASKQGAYEQYF. The CDR3, as DNA: TGTGCCAGCAAACAGGGGGCATACGAGCAGTACTTC.

The chain has TRBV4-3 and TRBJ1-2; 8 bases are shared with TRBD1. The germline gives CDR1 LGHNA, CDR2 YSLEER. There are 13 residues in the CDR3. The V and J ends lost 4 bases and 8 bases, in that order; junction bases with no gene match: 6. The CDR3 loop reads CASSPTGAEGYTF. CDR3 nucleotides: TGCGCCAGCAGCCCGACAGGGGCGGAGGGCTACACCTTC.

The gene calls are TRBV5-4 and TRBJ2-5; D may be TRBD2 (6 bases). The CDR3 is 16 residues long. Trimming cost V 4 bases and J 3 bases, with 19 bases left between them. In germline, CDR1 is SGHNT, CDR2 YYREEE (reference sequence). In DNA, the CDR3 is TGTGCCAGCAGCCCCGGGGGTACCCTACAAAAAGAGACCCAGTACTTC. Encoded protein: CASSPGGTLQKETQYF.

V gene TRBV25-1 combines with J gene TRBJ1-6, with D unresolved. V was cut by 4 bases and J by 10 bases, with 8 bases left in between. The CDR3 sequence is 12 residues long. Germline V gene sequence: CDR1 MGHDK, CDR2 SYGVNS. CDR3 loop: CASSAEVSPLHF. The DNA of the CDR3 is TGTGCCAGCAGTGCCGAGGTCTCACCCCTCCACTTT.